Below are 26 T cell receptor beta chains sequenced from a single sample in a study of blood T cell repertoires in COVID-19. This table comes from immunoSEQ multiplex PCR, and its TCRdb copy is limited to in-frame clones, with some not included. The sample holds 250,000 or so clones, 84% seen once. The sequenced sample consisted of peripheral blood. The receptors come from a woman between 40 and 50 years old who had recovered from COVID-19.

V is TRBV29-1 and J is TRBJ1-4; perhaps TRBD1 as D (6 bases). Trimming took off 4 bases at V and 5 bases at J, with 11 bases between the two ends. The CDR3 contains 13 residues. CDR1 and CDR2 (germline): SQVTM, ANQGSEA. The CDR3 bases are TGCAGCGTTGTGGACAGCTACAATGAAAAACTGTTTTTT. This sequence encodes CSVVDSYNEKLFF.

This clone was observed a single time. The chain recombines TRBV18 with TRBJ2-6, with a possible D match to TRBD1 (5 bases). CDR1 is KGHSH and CDR2 is LQKENI in the germline V gene. V lost 5 bases, J lost 2 bases, and 16 bases lay in between. There are 17 residues in the CDR3. The CDR3 is CASSSTNSGTGANVLTF. The CDR3 DNA follows: TGTGCCAGCTCATCTACAAATTCAGGGACTGGGGCCAACGTCCTGACTTTC.

The chain has TRBV30 and TRBJ2-5; 7 positions match TRBD1. This CDR3 is 12 amino acids long. Germline-derived CDR1 and CDR2 are GTSNPN and SVGIG (reference sequence). V shed 6 bases and J 2 bases; nucleotides not matched to a gene: 3. CDR3 protein: CACGQAQETQYF. CDR3 bases: TGTGCCTGCGGACAGGCACAAGAGACCCAGTACTTC.

V usage is TRBV6-1 and J usage is TRBJ1-5; TRBD1 aligns across 7 bases. Germline V lookup: CDR1 MNHNS, CDR2 SASEGT. The V segment lost 1 base and the J segment 0 bases; nucleotides outside the gene matches: 6. This CDR3 has 17 residues. CDR3 residues: CASSEGGTVYSNQPQHF. The CDR3 DNA reads TGTGCCAGCAGTGAAGGAGGGACAGTCTATAGCAATCAGCCCCAGCATTTT.

The chain uses TRBV18 and TRBJ1-3; the D is unclear. Per germline, CDR1 KGHSH and CDR2 LQKENI. The CDR3 is 11 residues long. V was cut by 7 bases and J by 3 bases, with 4 bases left in between. CDR3 amino acids: CASLVGNTIYF. The CDR3 bases are TGTGCCAGCTTAGTTGGAAACACCATATATTTT.

The J gene is TRBJ2-7, the V gene TRBV9; 8 positions agree with TRBD1. J gave up 3 bases and V 3 bases, and 2 bases lay outside the gene matches. The CDR3 extends over 13 amino acids. In germline, CDR1 is SGDLS, CDR2 YYNGEE. The CDR3 region is CASSGTGRYEQYF. The CDR3 nucleotides read TGTGCCAGCAGCGGGACAGGGCGCTACGAGCAGTACTTC.

This chain joins TRBV9 and TRBJ2-1, with a possible D match to TRBD2 (5 bases). CDR3 length: 14 amino acids. V lost 3 bases and J lost 4, with 11 bases in between. The germline V gene has CDR1 SGDLS and CDR2 YYNGEE. Written as DNA, the CDR3 is TGTGCCAGCAGCGCCGGAGGTGGTTACAATGAGCAGTTCTTC. It translates to CASSAGGGYNEQFF.

This rearrangement joins TRBV27 to TRBJ1-5; 10 bases line up with TRBD1. Losses at the gene ends were 2 bases for V and 3 bases for J; bases not matched to a gene: 4. CDR1 and CDR2 from the germline V gene are MNHEY and SMNVEV (reference sequence). The CDR3 totals 16 residues. The CDR3 region has the DNA TGTGCCAGCAGTTTAGGGACAGGGGCCTACAATCAGCCCCAGCATTTT. The encoded protein is CASSLGTGAYNQPQHF.

This chain joins TRBV28 and TRBJ1-1; no firm D call. The ends were cut back, 4 bases at V and 2 bases at J, with 8 bases in the middle. Germline CDR1 MDHEN, CDR2 SYDVKM. The CDR3 loop spans 13 amino acids. CDR3 residues: CASSWAFNTEAFF. Here the CDR3 DNA reads TGTGCCAGCAGTTGGGCCTTTAACACTGAAGCTTTCTTT.

CDR3 nucleotide sequence: TGTGCCAGCAGTTACGACAGGGGACAGCCCCAGCATTTT. Protein sequence: CASSYDRGQPQHF. The chain combines TRBV6-5 with TRBJ1-5; 8 bases fit TRBD1. The CDR3 extends over 13 amino acids. CDR1 is MNHEY, CDR2 SVGAGI, per germline. The J segment lost 7 bases and the V segment lost 2 bases, leaving 1 base of the junction unmatched.

V is TRBV5-4 and J is TRBJ1-1, with D unresolved. Trimming took 3 bases from V and 4 from J, leaving 13 bases between them. This CDR3 is 14 amino acids long. From germline, CDR1 is SGHNT and CDR2 YYREEE (reference sequence). CDR3 in amino acids: CASSSMTDRTEAFF. The CDR3 DNA follows: TGTGCCAGCAGCTCGATGACTGATCGCACTGAAGCTTTCTTT.

CDR3 residues: CASSLDRGGYGDTQYF. In DNA form, the CDR3 reads TGCGCCAGCAGCTTGGATAGGGGTGGATATGGAGATACGCAGTATTTT. The chain couples TRBV5-1 to TRBJ2-3; tentatively, D is TRBD1 (5 bases). The V gene lost 0 bases and the J gene lost 5 bases, with 16 bases spanning the gap. The V gene's germline CDR1 is SGHRS and CDR2 YFSETQ. The CDR3 is made up of 16 amino acids.

V usage is TRBV24-1 and J usage is TRBJ1-5; D is unclear. The CDR3 is 13 amino acids. V dropped 5 bases and J dropped 7 bases, with 11 bases sitting between them. In germline, CDR1 is KGHDR, CDR2 SFDVKD. Here the CDR3 reads CATSGPGLQPQHF. CDR3 bases: TGTGCCACCAGTGGTCCGGGATTGCAGCCCCAGCATTTT.

About this clone: Within the sample, other DNA sequences also encode this same CDR3. V gene TRBV9 combines with J gene TRBJ2-2; TRBD1 is a possible D gene (5 bases). Germline assignment: CDR1 SGDLS and CDR2 YYNGEE. Between the trimmed V and J ends, which lost 0 bases and 6 bases, there was a span of 9 bases. This CDR3 has 14 residues. The CDR3 here is CASSVVQGAGELFF. The CDR3 DNA reads TGTGCCAGCAGCGTAGTTCAGGGCGCCGGGGAGCTGTTTTTT.

V gene TRBV30 combines with J gene TRBJ1-1; D remains unclear. Looked up from germline, CDR1 is GTSNPN and CDR2 is SVGIG (reference sequence). V was cut by 2 bases and J by 3 bases, with 10 bases left in between. This CDR3 contains 13 residues. The CDR3 bases are TGTGCCTGGAGTCGGAGAGCGGACACTGAAGCTTTCTTT. Its protein is CAWSRRADTEAFF.

This clone was recorded a few times. The chain is built from TRBV10-1 and TRBJ1-2; possibly TRBD1 for D (5 bases). CDR3 length: 14 residues. Trimming shortened V by 3 bases and J by 8 bases, and 16 bases separated the two germline ends. Germline V gene data show CDR1 as WNHNN and CDR2 as SYGVQD (reference sequence). Here the CDR3 reads CASSDGHGVFGYTF. DNA of the CDR3: TGCGCCAGCAGTGACGGACATGGAGTTTTCGGCTACACCTTC.

The chain joins TRBV10-2 to TRBJ2-1, with 10 bases matching TRBD2. Germline CDR1 reads WSHSY; CDR2 reads SAAADI. The CDR3 is 17 amino acids. V shed 3 bases and J 0 bases; nucleotides not matched to a gene: 5. CDR3 amino acids: CASSEGSGGSSYNEQFF. CDR3 nucleotide sequence: TGCGCCAGCAGTGAAGGTAGCGGGGGGAGCTCCTACAATGAGCAGTTCTTC.

As concerns this clone: Compared with germline, one end of the junction differs, possibly owing to a read error. The chain combines TRBV18 with TRBJ1-6; 9 bases line up with TRBD1. CDR1 and CDR2 from the germline V gene are KGHSH and LQKENI. The CDR3 consists of 14 residues. CDR3 in amino acids: CASSPPGQGLSLHF. Here the CDR3 DNA reads TGTGCCAGCTCTCCACCGGGACAGGGCCTATCCCTCCACTTT.

This clone was seen just once. This CDR3 is CASSESETQYF. CDR3 in DNA: TGTGCCAGCAGTGAAAGCGAGACCCAGTACTTC. V and J are TRBV2 and TRBJ2-5; D uncertain. Trimming stripped 2 bases from V and 5 bases from J, with 3 bases between. CDR1 and CDR2 from the germline V gene are SNHLY and FYNNEI. The CDR3 runs 11 residues.

J is TRBJ2-5 and V is TRBV28; 7 bases are shared with TRBD1. This CDR3 contains 13 residues. Germline trimming cut 5 bases from V and 3 bases from J; bases unmatched to any gene: 3. CDR1 and CDR2 (germline): MDHEN, SYDVKM. The CDR3 DNA reads as TGTGCCAGCAGTCCCGGGACAGAAGAGACCCAGTACTTC. As protein: CASSPGTEETQYF.

V usage is TRBV5-1 and J usage is TRBJ2-3, with 7 positions matching TRBD1. Trimming cost V 4 bases and J 0 bases; bases outside gene matches: 8. The CDR3 runs to 16 residues. Germline assignment: CDR1 SGHRS and CDR2 YFSETQ. CDR3 coding DNA: TGCGCCAGCAGCCAAAAGAGACAGGGCAGCACAGATACGCAGTATTTT. Translating it yields CASSQKRQGSTDTQYF. Based on the CDR3 plus reference TRBV5-1 and TRBJ2-3, the full variable domain is KAGVTQTPRYLIKTRGQQVTLSCSPISGHRSVSWYQQTPGQGLQFLFEYFSETQRNKGNFPGRFSGRQFSNSRSEMNVSTLELGDSALYLCASSQKRQGSTDTQYFGPGTRLTVL.

The V and J genes are TRBV21-1 and TRBJ1-4. TRBV21-1 is flagged as a pseudogene. This CDR3 has 13 residues. For the CDR3, the DNA is TGTGCCAGCAGCAAAGTGCGTGCTGAAAAACTGTTTTTT. Protein product: CASSKVRAEKLFF.

This chain uses TRBV5-1 with TRBJ2-7; D is possibly TRBD2 (5 bases). Germline V lookup: CDR1 SGHRS, CDR2 YFSETQ. CDR3 length: 15 residues. V dropped 3 bases and J dropped 0 bases, with 13 bases sitting between them. Written as DNA, the CDR3 is TGCGCCAGCAGCTCAAACGGACGGGGCTCCTACGAGCAGTACTTC. As protein: CASSSNGRGSYEQYF.

The chain recombines TRBV3-1 (or the pseudogene TRBV3-2) with TRBJ2-1; D is perhaps TRBD2 (5 bases). CDR3 length equals 18 residues. The V end was cut by 1 base, the J end by 7 bases, with 23 bases between. Germline V gene data show CDR1 as LGHDT and CDR2 as YNNKEL (reference sequence). CDR3 coding DNA: TGTGCCAGCAGCCAAGTTATAAAGGCCCCCATCCGGGAAAATGAGCAGTTCTTC. This sequence encodes CASSQVIKAPIRENEQFF.

The chain employs TRBV7-2 and TRBJ2-1, with D perhaps matching TRBD2 (6 bases). Germline CDR1 is SGHTA and CDR2 is FQGNSA. This CDR3 has 16 residues. V was cut by 5 bases and J by 2 bases, with 16 bases left in between. The CDR3 DNA is TGTGCCAGCAGCAAACAGACGGGACTCGCCTACAATGAGCAGTTCTTC. Translation: CASSKQTGLAYNEQFF.

In this sample, this clone turned up a few times. The chain combines TRBV27 with TRBJ2-1; D might be TRBD1 (6 bases). Per the germline V gene, CDR1 is MNHEY and CDR2 is SMNVEV (reference sequence). Trimming shortened V by 6 bases and J by 5 bases, and 26 bases separated the two germline ends. This CDR3 region has 18 residues. The CDR3 region is CASSKQAPAWTADNEQFF. The CDR3 nucleotides read TGTGCCAGCAGCAAGCAAGCCCCGGCGTGGACAGCGGACAATGAGCAGTTCTTC.